This record covers a single T cell receptor beta chain. Its antigen is unidentified. The data stem from a study of tumor-infiltrating lymphocytes in localized non-small cell lung cancer. Study-level information: Resected tumor was paired with non-adjacent uninvolved lung from the same patient.

Measured with immunoSEQ multiplex PCR; TCRdb has only the in-frame clones, and not every one. Here the sample spans 12,000 or so clones, under 80% being singletons. The CDR3 is made up of 15 amino acids. The germline gives CDR1 KGHSH, CDR2 LQKENI. The trim removed 1 base at V and 2 bases at J, leaving 2 bases unmatched. Study outcomes and limitations: No link was found between tumor T-cell fraction and recurrence-free survival. Higher tumor T cell infiltration than in uninvolved lung was supported by TCRbeta sequencing. Not all patients were TCR sequenced, owing to tissue quantity.

This sequence joins TRBV18 and TRBJ2-3, with 8 bases identical to TRBD1. The sequence was obtained from a human donor with non-small cell lung cancer. The sequenced sample was lung tumor tissue. CDR3 DNA sequence: TGTGCCAGCTCACCACGGACAGGGTTCACAGATACGCAGTATTTT. As protein: CASSPRTGFTDTQYF. Full variable domain (remainder filled in from reference TRBV18 and TRBJ2-3): NAGVMQNPRHLVRRRGQEARLRCSPMKGHSHVYWYRQLPEEGLKFMVYLQKENIIDESGMPKERFSAEFPKEGPSILRIQQVVRGDSAAYFCASSPRTGFTDTQYFGPGTRLTVL.